This TCR beta chain was observed in a study of cytomegalovirus exposure and HLA in healthy donors. The PCR used 60 Vbeta and 13 Jbeta primers. The method was immunoSEQ multiplex PCR; TCRdb's version includes in-frame clones alone and lacks a portion of them. The table includes around 100,000 clones, approximately 72% detected once. This CDR3 has 15 amino acids. V lost 0 bases and J lost 4; bases outside the gene matches: 2. Germline CDR1 is SGHTA and CDR2 is FQGTGA. In the case of this clone: Its antigen is undetermined.

General study points: A later analysis showed TCR association rates differing by HLA locus, peaking at DRB1 and lowest at HLA-C. In most subjects, TCR beta sequences reportedly gave accurate predictions of HLA-A and HLA-B alleles.

This clonotype was sampled from a woman in her 40s in good health and CMV-seronegative. The chain recombines TRBV7-3 with TRBJ2-1; 8 nucleotides line up with TRBD2. Sequencing input: PBMCs. CDR3: CASSLTGTRYNEQFF. CDR3 DNA: TGTGCCAGCAGCTTAACTGGGACTAGGTACAATGAGCAGTTCTTC.